The 17 T cell receptor beta chains below come from one sample, sequenced in a study of cytomegalovirus exposure and HLA in healthy donors. Primers included in the PCR were 60 Vbeta and 13 Jbeta primers. Using immunoSEQ multiplex PCR, the repertoire was profiled, and TCRdb retains in-frame clones only, with some absent. This sample's table has around 29,000 clones. Sequencing input: PBMCs. These receptors were taken from a man aged 25-40 years in good health and CMV-seronegative.

The V call is TRBV30, the J call TRBJ1-3, with TRBD1 as a possible D gene (5 bases). This CDR3 spans 14 amino acids. The germline V gene encodes CDR1 GTSNPN and CDR2 SVGIG (reference sequence). With 0 bases removed from V and 2 bases from J, the gap between germline ends came to 8 bases. CDR3: CAWSVAGTGNTIYF. DNA of the CDR3: TGTGCCTGGAGTGTAGCAGGGACTGGAAACACCATATATTTT. The full variable domain, with the rest looked up from reference TRBV30 and TRBJ1-3, is SQTIHQWPATLVQPVGSPLSLECTVEGTSNPNLYWYRQAAGRGLQLLFYSVGIGQISSEVPQNLSASRPQDRQFILSSKKLLLSDSGFYLCAWSVAGTGNTIYFGEGSWLTVV.

The rearrangement links TRBV6-5 to TRBJ1-3; D unclear. The V end was cut by 2 bases, the J end by 3 bases, with 8 bases between. CDR1 is MNHEY and CDR2 is SVGAGI in the germline V gene. The CDR3 extends over 14 amino acids. The CDR3 sequence is CASSYGGSGNTIYF. The CDR3 coding sequence is TGTGCCAGCAGTTACGGAGGGAGTGGAAACACCATATATTTT.

This chain joins TRBV9 and TRBJ2-7; 9 bases match TRBD2. Trimming at V came to 4 bases and at J to 2 bases, leaving 13 bases not matched to a gene. The CDR3 has 17 residues. The germline V gene encodes CDR1 SGDLS and CDR2 YYNGEE. The CDR3 DNA is TGTGCCAGCAGCCAGAATAGTATACTAGCGGGCGCCTACGAGCAGTACTTC. Its translation is CASSQNSILAGAYEQYF.

The chain links TRBV18 to TRBJ2-1; 7 nucleotides line up with TRBD1. The CDR3 loop spans 14 amino acids. Looked up from germline, CDR1 is KGHSH and CDR2 is LQKENI. The V segment lost 3 bases and the J segment 5 bases; nucleotides outside the gene matches: 4. CDR3 in DNA: TGTGCCAGCTCACCCAGGCAGGGGGACAATGAGCAGTTCTTC. This encodes CASSPRQGDNEQFF. Together with reference TRBV18 and TRBJ2-1, the CDR3 gives the full variable domain: NAGVMQNPRHLVRRRGQEARLRCSPMKGHSHVYWYRQLPEEGLKFMVYLQKENIIDESGMPKERFSAEFPKEGPSILRIQQVVRGDSAAYFCASSPRQGDNEQFFGPGTRLTVL.

The V gene is TRBV19, the J gene TRBJ2-3; no clear D gene. Germline-derived CDR1 and CDR2 are LNHDA and SQIVND (reference sequence). Trimming took 3 bases from V and 0 from J, leaving 13 bases between them. The CDR3 spans 16 residues. CDR3 sequence: CASSIALAASTDTQYF. In nucleotides, the CDR3 is TGTGCCAGTAGTATTGCGTTGGCGGCTAGCACAGATACGCAGTATTTT.

The chain joins TRBV5-6 to TRBJ2-4, with TRBD2 identical over 7 bases. The germline CDR1 and CDR2 sequences are SGHDT and YYEEEE. The CDR3 totals 13 residues. With V trimmed by 4 bases and J by 8 bases, 6 bases remained unmatched. The DNA of the CDR3 is TGTGCCAGCAGCGGTGGGGGGAGGGACATTCAGTACTTC. It translates to CASSGGGRDIQYF.

This rearrangement joins TRBV18 to TRBJ2-1; possible D gene TRBD2, 6 bases. Germline CDR1 reads KGHSH; CDR2 reads LQKENI. V gave up 2 bases and J gave up 0 bases, with 11 bases separating them. The CDR3 covers 16 residues. The CDR3 is CASSPSLAYSYNEQFF. The CDR3 bases are TGTGCCAGCTCACCAAGTCTAGCGTACTCCTACAATGAGCAGTTCTTC.

The chain combines TRBV15 with TRBJ1-2; maybe TRBD1 (6 bases). V was shortened by 1 base and J by 5 bases, with 17 bases between the two germline ends. The CDR3 length is 16 residues. CDR1 and CDR2 (germline): LNHNV, YYDKDF (reference sequence). The CDR3 bases are TGTGCCACCAGCAGAGGGGGGGAGGGGGATGAGTATGGCTACACCTTC. Residues: CATSRGGEGDEYGYTF.

The chain uses TRBV28 and TRBJ1-1; TRBD1 agrees at 8 bases. V was clipped by 5 bases and J by 11 bases; unmatched bases: 13. Germline CDR1 reads MDHEN; CDR2 reads SYDVKM. There are 14 residues in the CDR3. CDR3 nucleotides: TGTGCCAGCAGTGTTCCAGGGGGCGGGATTGACGCTTTCTTT. As protein: CASSVPGGGIDAFF.

CDR3 DNA: TGTGCCAGCAGTTACTCTCCAACAGGGTACACCGGGGAGCTGTTTTTT. Translated: CASSYSPTGYTGELFF. This chain joins TRBV6-5 and TRBJ2-2; D may be TRBD1 (6 bases). The CDR3 spans 16 residues. The germline CDR1 and CDR2 sequences are MNHEY and SVGAGI. V was trimmed by 0 bases and J by 3 bases, leaving 11 bases between them.

This chain connects TRBV29-1 to TRBJ2-7, with D possibly matching TRBD2 (5 bases). This CDR3 spans 11 amino acids. Germline lookup yields CDR1 SQVTM and CDR2 ANQGSEA. The germline V and J ends were trimmed by 3 bases and 5 bases, with 8 bases remaining between them. The CDR3 region has the DNA TGCAGCGTTGAGTTCGGGGACGAGCAGTACTTC. It encodes CSVEFGDEQYF.

The chain has TRBV5-6 and TRBJ1-2; no clear D gene. Trimming cost V 0 bases and J 10 bases, with 13 bases left between them. This CDR3 has 13 residues. Germline loops: CDR1 SGHDT, CDR2 YYEEEE. The CDR3 bases are TGTGCCAGCAGCTTGGGAGAGGCGGCTCTCTACACCTTC. Residues: CASSLGEAALYTF.

CDR3 DNA sequence: TGTGCCAGCAGAAGACAGGGGGGCCCCTACGAGCAGTACTTC. Translation: CASRRQGGPYEQYF. The chain is built from TRBV6-5 and TRBJ2-7; 9 bases map to TRBD1. CDR1 and CDR2 from the germline V gene are MNHEY and SVGAGI. The CDR3 has 14 residues. Trimming took 6 bases from V and 2 from J; bases not matched to a gene: 5.

The CDR3 region has the DNA TGTGCCAGCAGCTTACACCGCAATGAGCAGTTCTTC. This gives the protein CASSLHRNEQFF. The rearrangement joins TRBV6-5 to TRBJ2-1, with D uncertain. Germline assignment: CDR1 MNHEY and CDR2 SVGAGI. The CDR3 is 12 amino acids. V lost 6 bases and J lost 6, with 9 bases in between.

The chain carries TRBV28 and TRBJ2-7; 8 bases align to TRBD2. CDR1 and CDR2 (germline): MDHEN, SYDVKM. The CDR3 sequence is 17 residues long. With V trimmed by 6 bases and J by 0 bases, 13 bases remained unmatched. DNA for the CDR3: TGTGCCAGCAGCTCCATGCTGACTAGCGCGAACTCCTACGAGCAGTACTTC. Its translation: CASSSMLTSANSYEQYF. The full variable domain, in which reference TRBV28 and TRBJ2-7 provide the parts outside the CDR3, is DVKVTQSSRYLVKRTGEKVFLECVQDMDHENMFWYRQDPGLGLRLIYFSYDVKMKEKGDIPEGYSVSREKKERFSLILESASTNQTSMYLCASSSMLTSANSYEQYFGPGTRLTVT.

The genes are TRBV18 and TRBJ1-2; 9 bases line up with TRBD1. J gave up 8 bases and V 6 bases, and 7 bases lay outside the gene matches. CDR1 is KGHSH and CDR2 is LQKENI in the germline V gene. This CDR3 contains 13 residues. The DNA of the CDR3 is TGTGCCAGCTCCCCGGGACAGGGAAACGGCTACACCTTC. It translates to CASSPGQGNGYTF. Combining the CDR3 with reference TRBV18 and TRBJ1-2 gives the whole variable domain NAGVMQNPRHLVRRRGQEARLRCSPMKGHSHVYWYRQLPEEGLKFMVYLQKENIIDESGMPKERFSAEFPKEGPSILRIQQVVRGDSAAYFCASSPGQGNGYTFGSGTRLTVV.

The rearrangement uses TRBV5-6 and TRBJ1-5; D perhaps matches TRBD1 (5 bases). The germline V gene has CDR1 SGHDT and CDR2 YYEEEE. V was trimmed by 7 bases and J by 4 bases, leaving 15 bases between them. The CDR3 consists of 14 residues. CDR3 nucleotide sequence: TGTGCCAGCCGGGTGGGCAGGGTTAATCAGCCCCAGCATTTT. Its protein product is CASRVGRVNQPQHF.